These T cell receptor beta chains were read from a single sample in a study of CD8 T cells in ankylosing spondylitis. TCRdb reanalysed the 5' RACE reads using MiXCR and keeps one entry per CDR3 protein. The table includes about 400,000 distinct CDR3 sequences, approximately 22% detected once. Material: blood, either unsorted or a sorted T cell fraction (not recorded which). The receptor set was obtained from a male donor with ankylosing spondylitis or in good health (not recorded which). Each CDR3 is given with its conserved first and last residue. The D gene is left open where the match is weak. Some rows have no size entry. The others give once, few or many, or a class for an expanded clone.

few	TRBJ2-7	NA	TRBV6-1	TGTGCCAGCAGTACCCACAGGGCTCTCGAGCAGTACTTC	CASSTHRALEQYF
NA	TRBJ2-7	TRBD1	TRBV11-2	TGTGCCAGCAGCCTTCAAGGACAGGGGGCCCCCTACGAGCAGTACTTC	CASSLQGQGAPYEQYF
NA	TRBJ2-7	NA	TRBV14	TGTGCCAGCAGCCAAGCTCACACCGAGCAGTACTTC	CASSQAHTEQYF
few	TRBJ2-5	TRBD1	TRBV20-1	TGCAGTGACCGGGACAGGGCGAAAGGAGAGACCCAGTACTTC	CSDRDRAKGETQYF
few	TRBJ1-1	NA	TRBV9	TGTGCCAGCAGCGTAGGCAGTAACACTGAAGCTTTCTTT	CASSVGSNTEAFF
many	TRBJ2-7	TRBD2	TRBV12-3/TRBV12-4	TGTGCCAGCAGTTTCGGGGGGAGCGAGCAGTACTTC	CASSFGGSEQYF
NA	TRBJ2-3	NA	TRBV12-3/TRBV12-4	TGTGCCAGCAGTGCCGGGGCGGCAGATACGCAGTATTTT	CASSAGAADTQYF
few	TRBJ2-5	TRBD2	TRBV12-3/TRBV12-4	TGTGCCAGCAGTTTGCTAGCGGGGATGCTCGTCGAGACCCAGTACTTC	CASSLLAGMLVETQYF
NA	TRBJ2-1	TRBD1	TRBV20-1	TGCAGTGCTAGAGACCGGGACAGAGACTACAATGAGCAGTTCTTC	CSARDRDRDYNEQFF
few	TRBJ2-7	NA	TRBV20-1	TGCAGTGCTAGAGATCAGGGTACCTACGAGCAGTACTTC	CSARDQGTYEQYF
few	TRBJ2-5	TRBD2	TRBV28	TGTGCCAGCAGTTTAATGACTAGCGAAGCTAAAAGAGCCCAGTACTTC	CASSLMTSEAKRAQYF
few	TRBJ2-1	NA	TRBV20-1	TGCAGTGCTAGTTTCGGGGGCGCCGATAATGAGCAGTTCTTC	CSASFGGADNEQFF
few	TRBJ2-7	NA	TRBV4-2	TGTGCCAGCAGCCAAGATTCGTGGGGGGGCCCCTACGAGCAGTACTTC	CASSQDSWGGPYEQYF
NA	TRBJ2-1	TRBD2	TRBV10-3	TGTGCCATCAAAGAGGGGACTAGCGGGAATGAGCAGTTCTTC	CAIKEGTSGNEQFF
few	TRBJ2-2	NA	TRBV5-6	TGTGCCAGCAGCTCACCTTTAGGGACAATTGCCGGGGAGCTGTTTTTT	CASSSPLGTIAGELFF
few	TRBJ2-3	NA	TRBV7-8	TGTGCCAGCAGCTTAGTTCGTGGGACGGGCGGCACAGATACGCAGTATTTT	CASSLVRGTGGTDTQYF
NA	TRBJ2-1	NA	TRBV6-5	TGTGCCAGCAGTTTAGGGTTCCCCTACAATGAGCAGTTCTTC	CASSLGFPYNEQFF
many	TRBJ2-1	NA	TRBV7-9	TGTGCCAGCAGTCCCCAGTTCTTC	CASSPQFF
few	TRBJ2-7	NA	TRBV7-2	TGTGCCAGCAGCTTATTTCTGGACGGGTCCTACGAGCAGTACTTC	CASSLFLDGSYEQYF
few	TRBJ1-1	TRBD1	TRBV9	TGTGCCAGCAGCGCAGGACAGGGGCACACTGAAGCTTTCTTT	CASSAGQGHTEAFF
NA	TRBJ2-1	NA	TRBV4-1	TGCGCCAGCAGCCAAGAAGTATACACCTACCTAAGCTCCTACAATGAGCAGTTCTTC	CASSQEVYTYLSSYNEQFF
NA	TRBJ2-5	NA	TRBV14	TGTGCCAGCAGCCGAACCTCAGACGCAGGGGCCCAGTACTTC	CASSRTSDAGAQYF
NA	TRBJ2-5	TRBD1	TRBV12-3/TRBV12-4	TGTGCCAGCAGTGCCGGGACAGGGGTCGCTGAGACCCAGTACTTC	CASSAGTGVAETQYF
few	TRBJ2-1	TRBD1	TRBV12-3/TRBV12-4	TGTGCCAGCAGTCGGGCAGGGGGCGCCTACAATGAGCAGTTCTTC	CASSRAGGAYNEQFF
few	TRBJ2-3	TRBD2	TRBV27	TGTGCCAGCAGTTCCGGACTAGACTGGAGCACAGATACGCAGTATTTT	CASSSGLDWSTDTQYF
NA	TRBJ1-2	NA	TRBV4-1	TGCGCCAGCAGCCAAGATTGGGGGAACTATGGCTACACCTTC	CASSQDWGNYGYTF
few	TRBJ1-1	NA	TRBV3-1	TGTGCCAGCAGCCCCGGGACGGATGGAATGTTGACTGAAGCTTTCTTT	CASSPGTDGMLTEAFF
few	TRBJ1-4	NA	TRBV3-1	TGTGCCAGCAGCCAAGACAGGGGTTACGAAAAACTGTTTTTT	CASSQDRGYEKLFF
NA	TRBJ1-1	NA	TRBV5-1	TGCGCCAGCAGTCCGGGGGAAGAAGCTTTCTTT	CASSPGEEAFF
few	TRBJ1-1	NA	TRBV4-1	TGCGCCAGCAGCCAAAAGGACAGACTTAACACTGAAGCTTTCTTT	CASSQKDRLNTEAFF
NA	TRBJ1-2	NA	TRBV20-1	TGCAGTGCTAGAGAAGAGCGGGGGTGGGACTATGGCTACACCTTC	CSAREERGWDYGYTF
NA	TRBJ2-7	TRBD2	TRBV30	TGTGCCTGGAGTGGTCTAGCGGGGTACGAGCAGTACTTC	CAWSGLAGYEQYF
few	TRBJ2-5	TRBD1	TRBV11-1	TGTGCCAGCAGCTCGCCGGGACAGCGAATCCAAGAGACCCAGTACTTC	CASSSPGQRIQETQYF
NA	TRBJ2-7	NA	TRBV3-1	TGTGCCAGCACCTGCAGGGGCAGGCACAACTACGAGCAGTACTTC	CASTCRGRHNYEQYF
few	TRBJ2-5	TRBD2	TRBV11-2	TGTGCCAGCAGCTCCTGGACTAGCGGTCTCCAAGAGACCCAGTACTTC	CASSSWTSGLQETQYF
many	TRBJ2-7	NA	TRBV12-3/TRBV12-4	TGTGCCAGCAGTGACTATTACGAGCAGTACTTC	CASSDYYEQYF
NA	TRBJ2-7	TRBD2	TRBV4-1	TGCGCCAGCAGCCAAGCCGGGACTAGCGGGGGGGTCTACGAGCAGTACTTC	CASSQAGTSGGVYEQYF
NA	TRBJ2-3	NA	TRBV12-3/TRBV12-4	TGTGCCAGCAAAGGGACCCGCCACACAGATACGCAGTATTTT	CASKGTRHTDTQYF
many	TRBJ2-5	NA	TRBV29-1	TGCAGCGTTGCCCGCGAAGAGACCCAGTACTTC	CSVAREETQYF
NA	TRBJ2-2	TRBD1	TRBV29-1	TGCAGCTCCCAGGGGGAGAACACCGGGGAGCTGTTTTTT	CSSQGENTGELFF
few	TRBJ2-2	NA	TRBV12-3/TRBV12-4	TGTGCCGTTCAGGGCACCGGGGAGCTGTTTTTT	CAVQGTGELFF
NA	TRBJ2-7	NA	TRBV6-5	TGTGCCAGCAGTTCTCAGCCCTCCTACGAGCAGTACTTC	CASSSQPSYEQYF
NA	TRBJ2-3	TRBD1	TRBV5-1	TGCGCCAGCAGCTTGGAGGGGACAGGCCCCAACTGGCCGGCACAGCAGTATTTT	CASSLEGTGPNWPAQQYF
few	TRBJ2-7	NA	TRBV12-3/TRBV12-4	TGTGCCAGCAGTCCTGTAGCGACCGAGCAGTACTTC	CASSPVATEQYF
once	TRBJ2-7	TRBD1	TRBV11-2	TGTGCCAGCAGCTGGGGCACAGGGGATAGGCCCTACGAGCAGTACTTC	CASSWGTGDRPYEQYF
few	TRBJ2-3	TRBD2	TRBV12-3/TRBV12-4	TGTGCCAGCAGTTTAGTATTGCGGGGGGCCTCTAGCACAGATACGCAGTATTTT	CASSLVLRGASSTDTQYF
NA	TRBJ2-1	NA	TRBV9	TGTGCCAGCAGCGAGGAATACTACAATGAGCAGTTCTTC	CASSEEYYNEQFF
NA	TRBJ2-5	NA	TRBV25-1	TGTGCCAGCAGCGACGCCGCTGGGAACCAAGAGACCCAGTACTTC	CASSDAAGNQETQYF
many	TRBJ2-2	NA	TRBV6-1	TGTGCCAGCAGTGAAGGGCCCGACACCGGGGAGCTGTTTTTT	CASSEGPDTGELFF